Listed here are 13 T cell receptor beta chains from one sample, sequenced in a study of T cells in Graves' hyperthyroidism and ophthalmopathy. RNA transcripts gave rise to amplified TCR beta CDR3 regions. During a first-round RT-PCR of the TCR CDR3, the HTBI primer set was used. One entry per CDR3 protein results from TCRdb running MiXCR on the multiplex PCR reads. Among approximately 510,000 distinct CDR3 sequences listed, around 21% were seen once. Sequencing was done on a sample of blood. The receptor source for this set is a young man with Graves' hyperthyroidism.

This clonotype was counted only a few times. The V and J genes are TRBV20-1 and TRBJ2-2, with 16 bases identical to TRBD2. With 4 bases clipped from V and 4 bases from J, the junction kept 6 bases outside the gene matches. The germline V gene has CDR1 DFQATT and CDR2 SNEGSKA (reference sequence). The CDR3 extends over 17 amino acids. The CDR3 region is CSAMGLAGGLSTGELFF. The CDR3 region has the DNA TGCAGTGCTATGGGACTAGCGGGGGGGCTCTCCACCGGGGAGCTGTTTTTT.

This clonotype was seen at least ten times. This rearrangement joins TRBV10-3 to TRBJ1-2; no definite D call. Germline CDR1 is ENHRY and CDR2 is SYGVKD. CDR3 size: 17 residues. V was clipped by 4 bases and J by 2 bases, with 20 bases between them. The CDR3 spells CAISGVQSGIINYGYTF. The CDR3 DNA follows: TGTGCCATCAGTGGGGTGCAGTCGGGTATAATCAACTATGGCTACACCTTC.

With respect to this clonotype: Just one base apart from a much larger clone, this may be a read error. The chain recombines TRBV6-2 or TRBV6-3 with TRBJ1-1, with unresolved D. Germline lookup yields CDR1 MNHEY and CDR2 SVGEGT. The CDR3 covers 14 residues. CDR3 region: CASSYSDGYTGAFF. CDR3 DNA: TGTGCCAGCAGTTACTCAGACGGCTACACTGGAGCTTTCTTT.

This clonotype was picked up many times. The gene calls are TRBV4-2 and TRBJ2-5; TRBD2 matches at 9 bases. The trim removed 1 base at V and 5 bases at J, leaving 8 bases unmatched. The CDR3 runs to 16 residues. Germline values: CDR1 LGHNA, CDR2 YNFKEQ. The CDR3 DNA sequence: TGTGCCAGCAGCCAAGCGGCGGGGGGGCTGGGCGAGACCCAGTACTTC. Protein: CASSQAAGGLGETQYF.

The rearrangement links TRBV20-1 to TRBJ2-5; 12 bases line up with TRBD2. The germline V gene has CDR1 DFQATT and CDR2 SNEGSKA (reference sequence). CDR3 length: 14 residues. The V gene end was trimmed by 3 bases and the J gene end by 5 bases; junction bases not matched to a gene: 4. CDR3: CSARTSGGWETQYF. The CDR3 region has the DNA TGCAGTGCTAGGACTAGCGGGGGCTGGGAGACCCAGTACTTC.

This clonotype occurred many times. The rearrangement joins TRBV7-2 to TRBJ2-7; D not resolved. The germline V gene has CDR1 SGHTA and CDR2 FQGNSA. The length of the CDR3 is 13 residues. V lost 5 bases to trimming and J lost 6 bases, with 14 bases between them. CDR3 residues: CASSTLSGFEQYF. CDR3 DNA sequence: TGTGCCAGCAGCACCCTATCCGGGTTCGAGCAGTACTTC.

A few counts support this clonotype. The chain has TRBV3-1 and TRBJ1-1; possible D gene TRBD1, 6 bases. Germline V gene sequence: CDR1 LGHDT, CDR2 YNNKEL (reference sequence). There are 16 residues in the CDR3. Trimming removed 2 bases from V and 4 bases from J, with 17 bases in between. CDR3 DNA: TGTGCCAGCAGCCAAATTGTAACAGGGTGGGGCACTGAAGCTTTCTTT. This gives the protein CASSQIVTGWGTEAFF.

Only one count was recorded for this clonotype. CDR3 in DNA: TGTGCCTGGAGGACAGGGGGCCGGGGGGCTGAAGCTTTCTTT. Protein sequence: CAWRTGGRGAEAFF. The chain employs TRBV30 and TRBJ1-1, with 10 bases aligning to TRBD1. CDR1 GTSNPN and CDR2 SVGIG come from the germline V gene (reference sequence). This CDR3 comprises 14 residues. The ends lost 3 bases at V and 6 bases at J; junction bases unmatched: 7. The whole variable domain, filled in from reference TRBV30 and TRBJ1-1, reads SQTIHQWPATLVQPVGSPLSLECTVEGTSNPNLYWYRQAAGRGLQLLFYSVGIGQISSEVPQNLSASRPQDRQFILSSKKLLLSDSGFYLCAWRTGGRGAEAFFGQGTRLTVV.

This clonotype was seen at least ten times. This sequence joins TRBV27 and TRBJ1-1; 10 nucleotides agree with TRBD1. Germline V gene sequence: CDR1 MNHEY, CDR2 SMNVEV (reference sequence). There are 13 residues in the CDR3. The J segment lost 4 bases and the V segment lost 8 bases, leaving 4 bases of the junction unmatched. CDR3 protein: CASGWTGGTEAFF. In nucleotides, the CDR3 is TGTGCCAGCGGGTGGACAGGGGGCACTGAAGCTTTCTTT.

This clonotype was found many times. As DNA, the CDR3 is TGCAGTGCGCGGACAGGGTTTGGCTACACCTTC. It encodes CSARTGFGYTF. The chain carries TRBV20-1 and TRBJ1-2, with 8 nucleotides matching TRBD1. There are 11 residues in the CDR3. CDR1 is DFQATT, CDR2 SNEGSKA, per germline (reference sequence). The trim removed 6 bases at V and 7 bases at J, leaving 4 bases unmatched.

This clonotype was detected ten times or more. This sequence joins TRBV2 and TRBJ1-5; D is ambiguous. Looked up from germline, CDR1 is SNHLY and CDR2 is FYNNEI. V dropped 3 bases and J dropped 2 bases, with 8 bases sitting between them. The CDR3 is 14 residues long. CDR3 in DNA: TGTGCCAGCAGTGAGGGAGGCGGCAATCAGCCCCAGCATTTT. Its translation: CASSEGGGNQPQHF.

This clonotype was seen repeatedly, ten times or more. V and J are TRBV30 and TRBJ1-1; no clear D gene. Deletions cut 3 bases from V and 1 base from J, with 6 bases between. CDR3 length: 12 amino acids. Per germline, CDR1 GTSNPN and CDR2 SVGIG (reference sequence). CDR3 amino acids: CAWSRTNTEAFF. The CDR3 nucleotides are TGTGCCTGGAGCAGAACGAACACTGAAGCTTTCTTT.

Many counts were recorded for this clonotype. V and J are TRBV6-1 and TRBJ1-2, with a weak D call TRBD1 (5 bases). Germline V gives CDR1 MNHNS, CDR2 SASEGT. This CDR3 contains 17 residues. Trimming left V 1 base short and J 3 bases short, with 18 bases between. The CDR3 nucleotides read TGTGCCAGCAGTGAAGAGTGGGTTAGGGGCCAATACTATGGCTACACCTTC. This gives the protein CASSEEWVRGQYYGYTF.